This T cell receptor (beta chain) was sequenced for a study of cytomegalovirus exposure and HLA in healthy donors (dated by TCRdb to about 2017). Broadly, across the study: An earlier analysis of roughly 570 of the donors reported over 250 Gb of sequence data and approximately 120 million unique TCR beta sequences obtained from roughly 170 million T cells. Donor age, sex, ethnicity and CMV serostatus were compiled together with the repertoire data. A later analysis re-analyzed previously published TCR beta repertoires from 500 to 700 donors and added high-resolution HLA genotyping to study TCR occurrence patterns. Every repertoire in the discovery cohort had been generated on one and the same sequencing platform. An earlier analysis of several hundred of the donors used high-throughput TCR beta sequencing to judge whether each TCR beta V gene segment behaved as functional or pseudogenic. Class I and class II HLA loci were covered by the typing at four-digit resolution. Besides the first cohort of 500 to 700 subjects, a separate validation cohort made up of about 120 different subjects was used. The later analysis used no new phenotypic data to find candidate immune exposures, relying instead on TCR beta sequences and their occurrence across donors. Because of strong linkage in the cohort, roughly five DR-DQ haplotypes were treated as single units for association and clustering. The study aimed to test whether cataloging public T cell receptors could reveal signatures of past pathogen exposure. An early release covering roughly 580 HLA-typed donors comprised about 300 gigabases of sequencing data and around 80 million unique TCR sequences. Of the roughly 400 genotyped donors, roughly 85% fell in the genetic ancestry cluster associated with self-reported Caucasian donors. Among around 400 genotyped donors of the cohort, an average of about 240,000 unique TCR beta nucleotide sequences was sequenced per donor, of which 15% to 20% were non-productive. A later genetic analysis took genome-wide SNP genotypes for about three fifths of the 666 donors and used that subset as a discovery cohort. Typing coverage differed by locus: A, B, C, DRB1 and DQB1 were typed in roughly 629-630 donors, DQA1 in about 500, DPA1 in 606, and DPB1 in just under 480. The study combined high-throughput TCR immunosequencing, statistical association of individual TCRs with disease status, and machine learning to predict cytomegalovirus infection status. Using immunosequencing, the study profiled T cell repertoires from approximately 700 subjects and related those repertoires to cytomegalovirus serostatus.

Its CDR3 holds 15 amino acids, cysteine through phenylalanine. CDR3 DNA only is kept here, 45 bases in frame from base 1. V and J lose 0 bases and 1 base, and a span of 9 bases separates them. The germline V gene gives CDR1 as MNHEY and CDR2 as SVGAGI. General study outcomes and caveats: Most CMV-associated TCR beta chains appeared to be HLA-restricted in a later analysis, and the HLA associations seemed to be driven largely by CMV exposure. A later analysis found that TCR association rates varied across HLA loci, with DRB1 alleles showing the most associated TCRs and HLA-C alleles the fewest. The authors suggested that the approach could potentially be generalized to other disease states and immunological phenotypes. The earlier analysis of fewer than 750 of the donors excluded 15 to 20 rarely observed V segments, including chromosome 9 orphons, because counts were too low. At a false discovery rate of 0.05, a later analysis linked 15,000 to 20,000 TCR beta sequences to specific HLA alleles. The classifier was reported to diagnose cytomegalovirus status with high specificity and sensitivity in both the original and validation cohorts. An association between a missense DCLRE1C variant and V-gene and J-gene trimming of TCR beta chains was found in a later genetic analysis and replicated in an independent cohort. CMV serostatus was the only immune exposure information available for the cohort. In vitro tests confirmed that a few of the cytomegalovirus-associated TCR beta chains recognize cytomegalovirus antigens. Several of the top co-occurrence clusters appeared to be linked to parvovirus B19, influenza, CMV and Epstein-Barr virus, according to a later analysis. HLA typing was unavailable for some donors at each locus, so association tests used only the typed subset. Only TCR beta chains were sequenced in this cohort, and the absence of alpha or paired-chain data limited detectable features. Most TCR sequences were seen in very few donors, while some public TCRs were found in many individuals. A further reported finding was that TCR beta sequences accurately predicted the HLA-A and HLA-B alleles for most subjects in the first cohort. A group of highly shared sequence variants was considered likely to be a technical artifact of the sequencing pipeline. A total of 150 to 200 TCR beta chains were listed by the study as associated with cytomegalovirus. In an earlier analysis of 587 of the donors, most TCR beta V segments were observed in productive rearrangements about 90% or about 30% of the time, broadly matching IMGT annotations. In a later analysis, HLA-associated TCR beta chains showed more clonal expansion and lower generation probabilities than non-associated chains that were equally common. Correlated functional status among segregating V segments might reflect linkage disequilibrium, but an unknown experimental factor could not be ruled out. Sequencing depth was assumed to be roughly uniform across donors in the presence/absence analyses, though that assumption may not hold. Some IMGT-functional V segments, including TRBV6-2 and TRBV6-3, could not be distinguished by the 87-base-pair reads and were therefore excluded. Compared with the roughly 600-donor mean, donors in an Asian-associated ancestry cluster had fewer N-insertions in productive TCRs, according to a later genetic analysis. Assigning TCR associations to individual alleles was difficult when HLA alleles, especially DR and DQ, strongly co-occurred.

The method was the immunoSEQ multiplex PCR assay. For the multiplex PCR, a mixture combining 60 forward primers for TCR Vbeta segments and 13 reverse primers for TCR Jbeta segments was used. A multiplex PCR assay on genomic DNA amplified the CDR3 region of rearranged TCR beta genes. The amplified TCR beta libraries were sequenced on the Illumina HiSeq System as 87-base-pair reads. From the authors' description of their analysis: A later analysis counted some 80 million unique TCR beta chains across the 550 to 750 repertoires, and roughly 9.9 million of these chains were shared by at least two donors. A nearest-neighbor algorithm error-corrected the raw reads and collapsed the reads into unique sequences, merging closely related sequences to remove PCR and sequencing errors. V, D and J gene segments were assigned by aligning CDR3 sequences to IMGT reference sequences. Each retained sequence needed at least a six-nucleotide match to both a V gene segment and a J gene segment. Rearrangements were called productive when the CDR3 lacked stop codons and stayed in frame with V and J; all others were non-productive. Following IMGT convention, CDR3 was defined as the stretch from the second conserved V-encoded cysteine up to the conserved J-encoded phenylalanine. In an earlier analysis of around 640 of the donors, sequences lacking an unambiguous match to a single V gene segment were excluded. An earlier analysis of a few hundred of the donors classified V segments as functional when productive rearrangements were above 56.7% and as segregating when the standard deviation between donors was above 5%. To diagnose cytomegalovirus status from the catalog of TCR beta chain sequences, a statistical classification framework was built. A later analysis assigned V and J genes by comparing TCR nucleotide sequences with IMGT/GENE-DB human TR gene sequences. In a later analysis, CDR3 sequences and most-parsimonious VDJ recombination scenarios were assigned using the TCRdist pipeline. In a later analysis, each TCR beta chain was defined by its CDR3 amino acid sequence together with its V-gene family, and reads without a unique V-gene family were excluded. In a later analysis, approximately 590 highly shared, low-generation-probability nucleotide sequences were removed to address suspected cross-contamination and a sequencing artifact. In a later analysis, a clonal expansion index was calculated for each public chain from normalized within-repertoire ranks of inferred template counts. In a later analysis, generation probabilities were computed with a VDJ recombination model fitted to out-of-frame rearrangements, and the resulting probabilities were checked against IGoR. Hypergeometric tests were used in a later analysis to score TCR-TCR, TCR-HLA and TCR-CMV co-occurrence, with a repertoire-size bias correction applied to the TCR pairs. False discovery rates were estimated in a later analysis by permuting HLA or CMV assignments 20 times. In a later analysis, co-occurring TCRs were grouped using DBSCAN, and TCRdist sequence similarity was added for clustering within HLA-allele-positive subsets. For co-occurrence clustering, repertoires with fewer than 30,000 or more than 120,000 public chains were excluded, along with roughly 5 repertoires with anomalous nucleotide sharing. The source is immuneACCESS, and TCRdb retained only in-frame sequences with V and J called. Part of the clones is not carried over; for the studies checked, unresolved V genes explain less than half of this, and the remainder is unexplained. V and J calls plus clone size are reproduced from that table; the DNA served to infer D and trimming. This sample gives more than 200,000 clones in total; nearly 80% of them show up just once. The ten most abundant clones make up about 1.7% of the sample.

The cohort was made up of 666 healthy bone marrow donors. At the time of sampling, all cohort members were nominally healthy, though unrecorded immune exposures were likely present. The donor tested CMV seronegative and was one of the 352 seronegative cohort members. Each donor provided a peripheral blood sample, and peripheral blood mononuclear cells were used for TCR beta sequencing. The Qiagen DNeasy Blood Extraction Kit was used to extract genomic DNA from the blood cell samples. For this clone: Its antigen has not been determined. Base quality data are lacking; no much larger clone is found one base away.

This receptor was obtained from a male donor in good health and CMV-seronegative. The sequenced sample consisted of PBMCs. The rearranged chain carries TRBV6-5 and TRBJ1-1; a confident D gene designation cannot be given. The CDR3 reads CASSYSAGGNTEAFF. Here is the DNA: TGTGCCAGCAGTTACTCGGCGGGTGGGAACACTGAAGCTTTCTTT.